The 20 T cell receptor beta chains given below trace back to one sample, sequenced in a study of blood T cell repertoires in COVID-19. The assay was immunoSEQ multiplex PCR, and TCRdb's table has in-frame clones only and misses some. The table records roughly 320,000 clones, 65% to 90% of them present only once. The specimen sequenced was peripheral blood. The receptor source for this set is a human donor in a cohort sampled during active COVID-19.

The V call is TRBV12-3 or TRBV12-4, the J call TRBJ2-3, with a weak D call TRBD2 (7 bases). The V gene lost 5 bases and the J gene lost 5 bases, with 11 bases spanning the gap. The length of the CDR3 is 13 residues. As DNA, the CDR3 is TGTGCCAGCAGTCTAGGGGGGGTAGATACGCAGTATTTT. Translating it yields CASSLGGVDTQYF.

This clone was counted a few times. The chain combines TRBV6-5 with TRBJ2-5; TRBD2 matches at 11 bases. Germline CDR1 is MNHEY and CDR2 is SVGAGI. The V gene end was trimmed by 10 bases and the J gene end by 5 bases; junction bases not matched to a gene: 6. The CDR3 length is 13 residues. CDR3 amino acids: CAIAGGPGETQYF. In DNA form, the CDR3 reads TGTGCCATAGCGGGGGGGCCGGGGGAGACCCAGTACTTC.

V gene TRBV7-9 combines with J gene TRBJ1-2, with D unclear. Germline assignment: CDR1 SEHNR and CDR2 FQNEAQ (reference sequence). The CDR3 spans 13 residues. Trimming took 2 bases from V and 5 from J, leaving 9 bases between them. The CDR3 DNA follows: TGTGCCAGCAGCTTAACTATGAGTTATGGCTACACCTTC. This gives the protein CASSLTMSYGYTF.

The chain links TRBV24-1 to TRBJ1-2; 7 positions agree with TRBD1. The CDR3 consists of 15 residues. From germline, CDR1 is KGHDR and CDR2 SFDVKD. The V segment lost 2 bases and the J segment 5 bases; nucleotides outside the gene matches: 7. The CDR3 here is CATSDSLQGRYGYTF. The CDR3 coding sequence is TGTGCCACCAGTGATTCTCTACAGGGGCGTTATGGCTACACCTTC.

The J gene is TRBJ2-1, the V gene TRBV7-9; D gene ambiguous. The CDR3 length is 14 residues. Trimming took off 6 bases at V and 2 bases at J, with 11 bases between the two ends. Germline V gene sequence: CDR1 SEHNR, CDR2 FQNEAQ (reference sequence). CDR3 amino acids: CASRPPTTYNEQFF. The DNA of the CDR3 is TGTGCCAGCAGACCGCCCACTACCTACAATGAGCAGTTCTTC.

J is TRBJ1-2 and V is TRBV6-4; 7 bases match TRBD1. The CDR3 has 16 amino acids. The V segment lost 4 bases and the J segment 6 bases; nucleotides outside the gene matches: 14. The germline CDR1 and CDR2 sequences are MRHNA and SNTAGT. The CDR3 spells CASSGRSGGQANGYTF. CDR3 nucleotide sequence: TGTGCCAGCAGTGGGCGCTCAGGGGGTCAGGCGAATGGCTACACCTTC.

The chain recombines TRBV6-5 with TRBJ2-5; 11 nucleotides align to TRBD2. V shed 6 bases, J shed 5 bases, and the junction held 2 bases outside the gene matches. The germline gives CDR1 MNHEY, CDR2 SVGAGI. CDR3 length: 13 residues. The CDR3 bases are TGTGCCAGCAGACCTAGCGGGGGGGAGACCCAGTACTTC. It translates to CASRPSGGETQYF.

The rearrangement uses TRBV30 and TRBJ2-3, with a tentative D call TRBD2 (6 bases). Germline V gene data show CDR1 as GTSNPN and CDR2 as SVGIG (reference sequence). CDR3 length: 15 amino acids. V lost 5 bases and J 0 bases, leaving 15 bases between the germline ends. The CDR3 DNA follows: TGTGCCTGGGGCTCGGGACTCACTAGCACAGATACGCAGTATTTT. This translates into CAWGSGLTSTDTQYF.

J is TRBJ1-1 and V is TRBV7-2, with a possible D match to TRBD1 (5 bases). Trimming shortened V by 8 bases and J by 9 bases, and 19 bases separated the two germline ends. CDR1 is SGHTA and CDR2 is FQGNSA in the germline V gene. This CDR3 region has 13 residues. This CDR3 is CASLGQYRSKAFF. The CDR3, as DNA: TGTGCCAGCCTGGGGCAGTACAGATCTAAAGCTTTCTTT.

This sequence joins TRBV7-9 and TRBJ2-7, with D unresolved. The CDR3 loop spans 12 amino acids. In germline, CDR1 is SEHNR, CDR2 FQNEAQ (reference sequence). V lost 4 bases, J lost 7 bases, and 11 bases lay in between. CDR3 amino acids: CASSSKLWEQYF. CDR3 bases: TGTGCCAGCAGCTCCAAGCTGTGGGAGCAGTACTTC.

CDR3 nucleotides: TGTGCCAGCAGTTACGAAGGGAGCTCTGGAAACACCATATATTTT. Amino acid sequence: CASSYEGSSGNTIYF. V gene TRBV6-5 combines with J gene TRBJ1-3; D ambiguous. V was pared by 2 bases and J by 0 bases, with 8 bases between. The CDR3 runs 15 residues. Germline lookup yields CDR1 MNHEY and CDR2 SVGAGI.

The chain employs TRBV20-1 and TRBJ1-2; no reliable D call. CDR1 is DFQATT and CDR2 is SNEGSKA in the germline V gene (reference sequence). This CDR3 is built from 10 residues. The ends were cut back, 3 bases at V and 8 bases at J, with 7 bases in the middle. In DNA form, the CDR3 reads TGCAGTGCTAGTTTCGGGGGCTACACCTTC. It is translated as CSASFGGYTF.

The chain has TRBV7-3 and TRBJ1-1; 10 bases match TRBD1. Germline V CDR1 and CDR2: SGHTA, FQGTGA. The CDR3 contains 17 residues. Germline trimming cut 5 bases from V and 2 bases from J; bases unmatched to any gene: 11. The CDR3 bases are TGTGCCAGCAGCCTGGGACAGGGGCGTAGAGGTAACACTGAAGCTTTCTTT. Protein sequence: CASSLGQGRRGNTEAFF.

This clone appeared a single time. The chain joins TRBV3-1 (or the pseudogene TRBV3-2) to TRBJ1-2; D is unresolved. Germline V gene data show CDR1 as LGHDT and CDR2 as YNNKEL (reference sequence). The CDR3 contains 14 residues. V dropped 3 bases and J dropped 6 bases, with 14 bases sitting between them. As DNA, the CDR3 is TGTGCCAGCAGCCACCCGAGAACGAAAAATGGCTACACCTTC. Encoded protein: CASSHPRTKNGYTF.

Only one count was recorded for this clone. The V and J genes are TRBV6-5 and TRBJ1-1, with 7 bases identical to TRBD1. From germline, CDR1 is MNHEY and CDR2 SVGAGI. The CDR3 contains 15 residues. The V and J ends lost 8 bases and 1 base, in that order; junction bases with no gene match: 10. In DNA form, the CDR3 reads TGTGCCAGCTCCCGGCCGGGACAGTCGAACACTGAAGCTTTCTTT. The encoded protein is CASSRPGQSNTEAFF.

The chain is built from TRBV7-4 and TRBJ2-3, with D possibly TRBD2 on 6 matching bases. Germline assignment: CDR1 SGHVT and CDR2 SQSDAQ. The CDR3 sequence is 16 residues long. Between the trimmed V and J ends, which lost 2 bases and 2 bases, there was a span of 14 bases. CDR3 nucleotides: TGTGCCAGCAGCTTATTGCGGGATGGGGTCACAGATACGCAGTATTTT. This codes for CASSLLRDGVTDTQYF.

The table lists this clone with a few counts. The rearrangement uses TRBV7-8 and TRBJ2-3, with 9 bases aligning to TRBD2. Germline values: CDR1 SGHVS, CDR2 FQNEAQ. Trimming at V came to 1 base and at J to 5 bases, leaving 10 bases not matched to a gene. The CDR3 is made up of 17 amino acids. CDR3 amino acids: CASSLVVSGGRLDTQYF. The DNA for the CDR3 is TGTGCCAGCAGCTTAGTTGTTAGCGGGGGTAGATTAGATACGCAGTATTTT.

The chain recombines TRBV19 with TRBJ1-1; 7 bases align to TRBD1. The CDR3 has 15 amino acids. The germline CDR1 and CDR2 sequences are LNHDA and SQIVND (reference sequence). Trimming took 11 bases from V and 0 from J; bases not matched to a gene: 12. The CDR3 spells CAGKQGSLMNTEAFF. DNA for the CDR3: TGTGCCGGGAAACAGGGGAGCCTAATGAACACTGAAGCTTTCTTT.

The gene calls are TRBV24-1 and TRBJ2-7; the D is unclear. V was clipped by 4 bases and J by 3 bases, with 9 bases between them. CDR1 is KGHDR and CDR2 is SFDVKD in the germline V gene. The CDR3 is 13 residues long. CDR3 residues: CATSESPGYEQYF. The CDR3 coding sequence is TGTGCCACCAGTGAAAGCCCGGGCTACGAGCAGTACTTC.

This clone was found a few times. This chain links TRBV6-5 with TRBJ1-2; 8 bases line up with TRBD1. After removal of 7 bases from V and 6 bases from J, the junction contained 10 bases not matched to a gene. The CDR3 runs 14 residues. Germline CDR1 MNHEY, CDR2 SVGAGI. The DNA of the CDR3 is TGTGCCAGCAAGGGGACAGGCACAGTCAATGGCTACACCTTC. As protein: CASKGTGTVNGYTF.